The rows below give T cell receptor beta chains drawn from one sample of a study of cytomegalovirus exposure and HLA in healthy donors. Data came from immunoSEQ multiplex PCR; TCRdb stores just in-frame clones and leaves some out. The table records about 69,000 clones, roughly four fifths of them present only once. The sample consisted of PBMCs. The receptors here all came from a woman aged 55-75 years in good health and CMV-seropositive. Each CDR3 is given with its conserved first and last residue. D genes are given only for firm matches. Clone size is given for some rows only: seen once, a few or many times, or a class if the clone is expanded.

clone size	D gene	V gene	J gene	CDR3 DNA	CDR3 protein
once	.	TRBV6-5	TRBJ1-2	TGTGCCAGCAGGAGGGACATTACCTATGGCTACACCTTC	CASRRDITYGYTF
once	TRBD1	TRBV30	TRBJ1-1	TGTGCCTGGAGTTTAACCGGGACAGGGAGCACTGAAGCTTTCTTT	CAWSLTGTGSTEAFF
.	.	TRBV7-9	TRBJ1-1	TGTGCCAGCAGCTTGTCGGGGGGAACTGAAGCTTTCTTT	CASSLSGGTEAFF
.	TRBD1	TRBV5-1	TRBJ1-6	TGCGCCAGCCAAACAACAGGGGTGAATTCACCCCTCCACTTT	CASQTTGVNSPLHF
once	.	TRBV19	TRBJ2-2	TGTGCCAGTAGTATCAGACGGGGGGCCAACACCGGGGAGCTGTTTTTT	CASSIRRGANTGELFF
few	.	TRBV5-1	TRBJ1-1	TGCGCCAGCAGCTTGGCCTGGGCAGAAGTCATGAACACTGAAGCTTTCTTT	CASSLAWAEVMNTEAFF
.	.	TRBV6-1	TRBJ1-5	TGTGCCAGCGAGGAGTCCTATAGCAATCAGCCCCAGCATTTT	CASEESYSNQPQHF
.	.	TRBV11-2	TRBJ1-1	TGTGCCAGCAGCTTAGAAAGTGGTGCGAGTGCTTTCTTT	CASSLESGASAFF
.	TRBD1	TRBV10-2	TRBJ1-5	TGCGCCAGCAGCCGGGACAGCTCTCAGCCCCAGCATTTT	CASSRDSSQPQHF
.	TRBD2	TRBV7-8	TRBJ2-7	TGTGCCAGCAGCTTAGCGCGGGGGAAATCCTACGAGCAGTACTTC	CASSLARGKSYEQYF
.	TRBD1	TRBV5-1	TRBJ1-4	TGCGCCAGCAGGAGGACAGGGACCGGATGGGATGAAAAACTGTTTTTT	CASRRTGTGWDEKLFF
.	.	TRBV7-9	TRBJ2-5	TGTGCCAGCAGCTTTACAGAAGAGACCCAGTACTTC	CASSFTEETQYF
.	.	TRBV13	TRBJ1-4	TGTGCCAGCAGCGATCAGGCAGCAAGACTGTTTTTT	CASSDQAARLFF
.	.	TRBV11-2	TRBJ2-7	TGTGCCAGCAGCTTAGGGGGGGGCCGTCCCGAGCAGTACTTC	CASSLGGGRPEQYF
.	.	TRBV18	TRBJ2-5	TGTGCCAGCTCACCGGGGGCAGTGGAGACCCAGTACTTC	CASSPGAVETQYF
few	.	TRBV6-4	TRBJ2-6	TGTGCCAGCAGTACAGGGTCGGCCGGGGCCAACGTCCTGACTTTC	CASSTGSAGANVLTF
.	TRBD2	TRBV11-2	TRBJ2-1	TGTGCCAGCAGCTTAGTTAGCGGGAGGGACAATGAGCAGTTCTTC	CASSLVSGRDNEQFF
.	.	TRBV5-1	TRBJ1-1	TGCGCCAGCAGCTTGGATAAAGAAGCTTTCTTT	CASSLDKEAFF
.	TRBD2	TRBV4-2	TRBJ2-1	TGTGCCAGCAGCCAAGTAACTAGCGGACGCTACAATGAGCAGTTCTTC	CASSQVTSGRYNEQFF
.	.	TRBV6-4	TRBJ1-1	TGTGCCAGCAGTGACCCGGCCGGGGGTGTTACTGAAGCTTTCTTT	CASSDPAGGVTEAFF
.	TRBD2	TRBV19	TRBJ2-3	TGTGCCAGTAGTAATAGACTAGCGGGTTTTCCAGATACGCAGTATTTT	CASSNRLAGFPDTQYF
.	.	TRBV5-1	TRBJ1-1	TGCGCCAGCAGGAGCGGGGTGAACACTGAAGCTTTCTTT	CASRSGVNTEAFF
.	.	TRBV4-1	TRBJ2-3	TGCGCCAGCAGCCAGTCTGGTGCTAGCGAGAGAGATACGCAGTATTTT	CASSQSGASERDTQYF
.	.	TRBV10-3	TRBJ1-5	TGTGCCATCAGTGAGTCCGGTAGCAATCAGCCCCAGCATTTT	CAISESGSNQPQHF
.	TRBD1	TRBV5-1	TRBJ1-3	TGCGCCAGCAGCTGGGACAGGGCTTACGGAAACACCATATATTTT	CASSWDRAYGNTIYF
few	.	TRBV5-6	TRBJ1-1	TGTGCCAGCAGCTTACAGGGCACTGAAGCTTTCTTT	CASSLQGTEAFF
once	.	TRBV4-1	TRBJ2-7	TGCGCCAGCAGCCAAGATCCTTCAGGGACAAATGCCTACGAGCAGTACTTC	CASSQDPSGTNAYEQYF
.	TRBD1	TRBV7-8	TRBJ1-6	TGTGCCAGCAGCGAGCAGGGACAGAGAGAAATCAATTCACCCCTCCACTTT	CASSEQGQREINSPLHF
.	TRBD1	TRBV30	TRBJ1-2	TGTGCCTGGAGTGTACAGGGGGGCTATGGCTACACCTTC	CAWSVQGGYGYTF
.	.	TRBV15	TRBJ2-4	TGTGCCACCAGCAGAGGCGGCGGAGGTAAAAACATTCAGTACTTC	CATSRGGGGKNIQYF
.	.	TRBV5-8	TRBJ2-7	TGTGCCAGCAGCTTGGGCGGTCAGGGGTATTACGAGCAGTACTTC	CASSLGGQGYYEQYF
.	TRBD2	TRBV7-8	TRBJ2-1	TGTGCCAGCAGCCACATTAGCGGGAGGGAGCAGTTCTTC	CASSHISGREQFF
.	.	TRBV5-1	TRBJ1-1	TGCGCCAGCAGCTTGGCCGGCGGGGCGATGAACACTGAAGCTTTCTTT	CASSLAGGAMNTEAFF
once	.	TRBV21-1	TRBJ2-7	TGTGCCAGCAGCATGGAAGAACAGGATTCCTACGAGCAGTACTTC	CASSMEEQDSYEQYF
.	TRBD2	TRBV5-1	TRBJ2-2	TGCGCCAGCAGCCCCGGGGTAGCGGGGAACACCGGGGAGCTGTTTTTT	CASSPGVAGNTGELFF
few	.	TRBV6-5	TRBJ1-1	TGTGCCAGCAGTACCATGGGGCGAGCTTTCTTT	CASSTMGRAFF